This passage covers 20 T cell receptor beta chains from one sample sequenced in a study of blood T cell repertoires in COVID-19. Sequencing was performed with immunoSEQ multiplex PCR; in TCRdb, only in-frame clones are kept and a portion is missing. Of 200,000 to 300,000 clones listed, 75% to 85% are singletons. Sequencing was done on a sample of peripheral blood. Receptors were obtained from a woman in her sixties or seventies with active or convalescent COVID-19.

The CDR3 DNA reads as TGCGCCAGCAGCTTGGTTTCAGGGGCTGGAAACACCATATATTTT. This sequence encodes CASSLVSGAGNTIYF. The chain carries TRBV5-1 and TRBJ1-3, with a weak D call TRBD1 (6 bases). From germline, CDR1 is SGHRS and CDR2 YFSETQ. The CDR3 extends over 15 amino acids. V lost 0 bases and J lost 2, with 9 bases in between.

The CDR3 here is CASSRTPGGETQYF. The CDR3 nucleotides are TGTGCCAGCAGCCGTACCCCCGGGGGAGAGACCCAGTACTTC. The genes are TRBV5-6 and TRBJ2-5; TRBD2 is a possible D gene (6 bases). This CDR3 has 14 amino acids. CDR1 SGHDT and CDR2 YYEEEE come from the germline V gene. Trimming removed 4 bases from V and 4 bases from J, with 14 bases in between. The complete variable domain, with remaining parts taken from reference TRBV5-6 and TRBJ2-5, reads DAGVTQSPTHLIKTRGQQVTLRCSPKSGHDTVSWYQQALGQGPQFIFQYYEEEERQRGNFPDRFSGHQFPNYSSELNVNALLLGDSALYLCASSRTPGGETQYFGPGTRLLVL.

This clone was seen just once. CDR3 sequence: CASSESGLSSYNEQFF. CDR3 sequence (DNA): TGCGCCAGCAGTGAGTCGGGACTTTCTTCCTACAATGAGCAGTTCTTC. The V and J genes are TRBV10-2 and TRBJ2-1; D perhaps matches TRBD2 (6 bases). V was shortened by 0 bases and J by 1 base, with 10 bases between the two germline ends. CDR1 and CDR2 (germline): WSHSY, SAAADI. The CDR3 runs to 16 residues.

V gene TRBV6-5 combines with J gene TRBJ1-2; D call uncertain. The CDR3 is made up of 13 amino acids. Between the trimmed V and J ends, which lost 1 base and 3 bases, there was a span of 6 bases. The V gene's germline CDR1 is MNHEY and CDR2 SVGAGI. The chain's CDR3 is CASSYFRDYGYTF. The CDR3 DNA follows: TGTGCCAGCAGTTACTTCCGGGACTATGGCTACACCTTC.

Turning to this clone: A read error may produce the germline difference seen at one junction end. The chain has TRBV7-2 and TRBJ1-2, with D perhaps TRBD1 (5 bases). CDR3 length equals 14 residues. In germline, CDR1 is SGHTA, CDR2 FQGNSA. The CDR3 loop reads CASTLDSSNYGYTF. The CDR3 DNA reads TGTGCCAGCACCTTAGACAGCTCTAACTATGGCTACACCTTC.

The chain joins TRBV2 to TRBJ1-4; 10 bases align to TRBD1. In germline, CDR1 is SNHLY, CDR2 FYNNEI. The CDR3 is 14 residues long. With 6 bases clipped from V and 6 bases from J, the junction kept 4 bases outside the gene matches. The DNA for the CDR3 is TGTGCCAGCAGGGAGACAGGGGGCCATGAAAAACTGTTTTTT. Translated: CASRETGGHEKLFF.

The CDR3 spells CAATDAPFGTEAFF. The CDR3 nucleotides read TGTGCTGCGACAGACGCCCCATTTGGCACTGAAGCTTTCTTT. The gene calls are TRBV15 and TRBJ1-1; weak D call: TRBD1 (5 bases). CDR1 is LNHNV and CDR2 is YYDKDF in the germline V gene (reference sequence). The length of the CDR3 is 14 residues. The full variable domain, with the rest looked up from reference TRBV15 and TRBJ1-1, is DAMVIQNPRYQVTQFGKPVTLSCSQTLNHNVMYWYQQKSSQAPKLLFHYYDKDFNNEADTPDNFQSRRPNTSFCFLDIRSPGLGDTAMYLCAATDAPFGTEAFFGQGTRLTVV.

The chain combines TRBV4-1 with TRBJ2-5, with D tentatively TRBD2 (7 bases). This CDR3 contains 16 residues. V lost 1 base and J lost 5, with 17 bases in between. CDR1 and CDR2 (germline): MGHRA, YSYEKL. The CDR3: CASSQGEGGLGETQYF. Written as DNA, the CDR3 is TGCGCCAGCAGCCAAGGGGAGGGGGGACTGGGGGAGACCCAGTACTTC.

The chain carries TRBV19 and TRBJ1-6, with D perhaps TRBD1 (5 bases). Germline V CDR1 and CDR2: LNHDA, SQIVND (reference sequence). V lost 6 bases to trimming and J lost 10 bases, with 19 bases between them. The CDR3 runs 15 residues. CDR3 protein: CASSQAGAFVSPLHF. DNA for the CDR3: TGTGCCAGTAGCCAGGCTGGGGCTTTTGTCTCACCCCTCCACTTT. The whole variable domain, remainder taken from reference TRBV19 and TRBJ1-6, is DGGITQSPKYLFRKEGQNVTLSCEQNLNHDAMYWYRQDPGQGLRLIYYSQIVNDFQKGDIAEGYSVSREKKESFPLTVTSAQKNPTAFYLCASSQAGAFVSPLHFGNGTRLTVT.

With regard to this clone: Other DNA sequences in this specimen translate into the identical CDR3. The V call is TRBV6-5, the J call TRBJ2-7, with 9 bases that match TRBD1. This CDR3 region has 13 residues. Per germline, CDR1 MNHEY and CDR2 SVGAGI. The J segment lost 1 base and the V segment lost 6 bases, leaving 1 base of the junction unmatched. The CDR3 coding sequence is TGTGCCAGCAGGGGACAGGGTTCCTACGAGCAGTACTTC. Translating gives CASRGQGSYEQYF.

This clone has just a few counts. The chain links TRBV5-1 to TRBJ1-4, with D possibly being TRBD1 (6 bases). The CDR3 extends over 14 amino acids. Germline V gives CDR1 SGHRS, CDR2 YFSETQ. The V and J ends lost 4 bases and 8 bases respectively, with 15 bases between them. CDR3 coding DNA: TGCGCCAGCAGCGATGGGAGGGGGGGCGAAAAACTGTTTTTT. As protein: CASSDGRGGEKLFF. Variable domain in full (rest from reference TRBV5-1 and TRBJ1-4): KAGVTQTPRYLIKTRGQQVTLSCSPISGHRSVSWYQQTPGQGLQFLFEYFSETQRNKGNFPGRFSGRQFSNSRSEMNVSTLELGDSALYLCASSDGRGGEKLFFGSGTQLSVL.

The chain uses TRBV3-1 (or the pseudogene TRBV3-2) and TRBJ1-1; no clear D. The germline CDR1 and CDR2 sequences are LGHDT and YNNKEL (reference sequence). This CDR3 is 12 amino acids long. Trimming left V 3 bases short and J 4 bases short, with 6 bases between. Written as DNA, the CDR3 is TGTGCCAGCAGCCATGAGGGCACTGAAGCTTTCTTT. Amino acid sequence: CASSHEGTEAFF.

This chain connects TRBV9 to TRBJ2-7; 9 bases are a match to TRBD2. From germline, CDR1 is SGDLS and CDR2 YYNGEE. Trimming removed 3 bases from V and 0 bases from J; junction bases left unmatched: 4. CDR3 length equals 15 residues. CDR3 residues: CASSAAGGHSYEQYF. CDR3 sequence (DNA): TGTGCCAGCAGCGCCGCGGGGGGGCACTCCTACGAGCAGTACTTC.

Regarding this clone: Just one base apart from a much larger clone, this may be a read error. The chain has TRBV21-1 and TRBJ2-7; the table's D gene call, TRBD1, was not cross checked with the DNA. TRBV21-1 is classified as a pseudogene. The CDR3 consists of 16 residues. The chain's CDR3 is CAGSITGTGETYEQYF. CDR3 DNA sequence: TGTGCCGGCAGCATCACCGGGACAGGGGAAACCTACGAGCAGTACTTC.

This clone was counted a few times. V usage is TRBV7-3 and J usage is TRBJ2-1; 7 nucleotides agree with TRBD2. This CDR3 region has 14 residues. Looked up from germline, CDR1 is SGHTA and CDR2 is FQGTGA. After removal of 3 bases from V and 5 bases from J, the junction contained 4 bases not matched to a gene. The DNA of the CDR3 is TGTGCCAGCAGCTTGGCTAGCGGCGACAATGAGCAGTTCTTC. Residues: CASSLASGDNEQFF.

This clone was observed a few times. V gene TRBV7-9 combines with J gene TRBJ1-2; 7 bases map to TRBD1. The V segment lost 2 bases and the J segment 6 bases; nucleotides outside the gene matches: 6. The CDR3 totals 14 residues. CDR1 and CDR2 (germline): SEHNR, FQNEAQ (reference sequence). In DNA, the CDR3 is TGTGCCAGCAGCTTACAGACAGGGATCCATGGCTACACCTTC. Translation gives CASSLQTGIHGYTF. The full variable domain, its missing parts supplied by reference TRBV7-9 and TRBJ1-2, is DTGVSQNPRHKITKRGQNVTFRCDPISEHNRLYWYRQTLGQGPEFLTYFQNEAQLEKSRLLSDRFSAERPKGSFSTLEIQRTEQGDSAMYLCASSLQTGIHGYTFGSGTRLTVV.

The chain uses TRBV11-1 and TRBJ1-1, with D perhaps matching TRBD1 (5 bases). V was pared by 5 bases and J by 3 bases, with 19 bases between. The CDR3 contains 16 residues. Germline V CDR1 and CDR2: SGHAT, FQDESV (reference sequence). The CDR3 sequence is CASSPNPGRVDTEAFF. As DNA, the CDR3 is TGTGCCAGCAGCCCCAACCCAGGCAGGGTTGACACTGAAGCTTTCTTT.

About this clone: The sample holds other DNA sequences that translate to the same CDR3. The chain is built from TRBV7-2 and TRBJ2-7; 10 bases match TRBD2. This CDR3 contains 15 residues. Per the germline V gene, CDR1 is SGHTA and CDR2 is FQGNSA. Losses at the gene ends were 4 bases for V and 2 bases for J; bases not matched to a gene: 5. The CDR3 loop is CASSSAAGGPYEQYF. The CDR3 coding sequence is TGTGCCAGCAGCTCAGCAGCGGGGGGGCCCTACGAGCAGTACTTC.

The V call is TRBV19, the J call TRBJ2-7; 9 nucleotides line up with TRBD1. V shed 1 base and J 4 bases; nucleotides not matched to a gene: 5. The CDR3 extends over 15 amino acids. Germline V gene sequence: CDR1 LNHDA, CDR2 SQIVND (reference sequence). The CDR3 protein is CASSIGGTGQYEQYF. The CDR3 DNA is TGTGCCAGTAGTATAGGAGGGACAGGGCAATACGAGCAGTACTTC.

The V gene is TRBV19, the J gene TRBJ2-3; TRBD1 matches 10 bases. The CDR3 covers 17 residues. Germline-derived CDR1 and CDR2 are LNHDA and SQIVND (reference sequence). J lost 3 bases, V lost 4 bases, and 10 bases had no gene match. CDR3 region: CASSNGRQGAGTDTQYF. The CDR3 region has the DNA TGTGCCAGTAGTAATGGACGACAGGGGGCAGGGACAGATACGCAGTATTTT.